The sequence of this T cell receptor beta chain was determined in a study of beta chain features in type 1 diabetes. On this clone: The antigen is undetermined.

Via CD45RO/CCR7/CD25/CD127/CD95/CD27, cells of the CD4+ naive, central memory, regulatory and stem cell-like memory subsets were sorted. Study outcomes and limitations: Individuals with type 1 diabetes displayed fewer insertions and more deletions at VDJ junctions.

Sequencing targeted expressed TCRB transcripts, as all isolated RNA had been reverse transcribed. Samples of naive, central memory and regulatory T cells yielded a mean of around 4 million reads. Libraries were prepared by immunoSEQ multiplex PCR; TCRdb keeps only in-frame clonotypes and omits some of them. The data show over 300,000 clones, with 7% to 9% seen just once and 0.44% held by the top ten. The CDR3 runs 14 residues. Germline V CDR1 and CDR2: SGHDT, YYEEEE. With 3 bases clipped from V and 0 bases from J, the junction kept 0 bases outside the gene matches. Sequenced material: central memory CD4+ T cells from blood. The clonotype was recovered from a woman under 30 in good health. The chain employs TRBV5-6 and TRBJ1-1; 9 bases agree with TRBD1. The CDR3 protein is CASSWDRVNTEAFF. DNA of the CDR3: TGTGCCAGCAGCTGGGACAGGGTGAACACTGAAGCTTTCTTT.